This record covers a single TCR beta chain. Its antigen is unidentified. Relative to the germline gene, one junction end is altered; a read error may explain this. The data derive from a study of T cell responses to AZD1222 COVID-19 vaccine. Points from the study as a whole: CD4 TCRs covered the whole spike, strongest at regions 160-218 and 743-854.

The protocol was immunoSEQ multiplex PCR, while the TCRdb copy is restricted to in-frame clones and leaves out a portion. This sample has nearly 110,000 clones, with about nine tenths found just once. CDR1 and CDR2 from the germline V gene are LNHDA and SQIVND (reference sequence). The CDR3 runs 15 residues. This chain uses TRBV19 with TRBJ1-2, with D tentatively TRBD1 (5 bases). The clonotype comes from an adult in good health. The sample consisted of peripheral blood, taken on day 0 of AZD1222 vaccination. For the CDR3, the DNA is TGTACCAGTATATCCCTACAGGTTGGAGGCTATGGCTACACCTTC. Its translation: CTSISLQVGGYGYTF.